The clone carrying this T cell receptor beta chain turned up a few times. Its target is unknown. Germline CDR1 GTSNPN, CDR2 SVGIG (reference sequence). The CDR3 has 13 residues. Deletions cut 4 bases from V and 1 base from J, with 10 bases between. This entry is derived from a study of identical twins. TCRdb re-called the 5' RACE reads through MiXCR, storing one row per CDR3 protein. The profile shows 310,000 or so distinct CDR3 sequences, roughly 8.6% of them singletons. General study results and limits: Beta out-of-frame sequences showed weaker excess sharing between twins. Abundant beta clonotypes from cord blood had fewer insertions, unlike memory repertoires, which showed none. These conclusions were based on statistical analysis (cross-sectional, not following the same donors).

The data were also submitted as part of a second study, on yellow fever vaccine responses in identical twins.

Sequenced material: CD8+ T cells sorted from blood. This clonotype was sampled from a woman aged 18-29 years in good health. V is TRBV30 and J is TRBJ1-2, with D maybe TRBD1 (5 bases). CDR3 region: CAWTPGNNYGYTF. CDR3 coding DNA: TGTGCCTGGACCCCAGGGAATAACTATGGCTACACCTTC.